The 22 T cell receptor beta chains below all came from one sample that was sequenced in a study of T cell changes during pregnancy in multiple sclerosis. The assay was immunoSEQ multiplex PCR, and TCRdb's table has in-frame clones only and misses some. The table includes 50,000 or so clones, 92% detected once. Here the sequenced sample was CD4+ T cells from peripheral blood mononuclear cells, taken in the third trimester of pregnancy. The receptors stem from a female donor with multiple sclerosis, enrolled in a pregnancy study.

This chain links TRBV6-6 with TRBJ1-2; a weak D match, TRBD1 (6 bases). CDR1 MNHNY and CDR2 SVGAGI come from the germline V gene (reference sequence). The CDR3 totals 12 residues. V lost 6 bases to trimming and J lost 2 bases, with 7 bases between them. CDR3 sequence reads: CASSGQNYGYTF. CDR3 bases: TGTGCCAGCAGCGGACAGAACTATGGCTACACCTTC.

This chain joins TRBV7-2 and TRBJ1-3; TRBD1 matches 8 bases. The germline V gene has CDR1 SGHTA and CDR2 FQGNSA. The CDR3 consists of 15 residues. The ends lost 3 bases at V and 6 bases at J; junction bases unmatched: 7. CDR3 protein: CASSLRTGWENTIYF. In DNA form, the CDR3 reads TGTGCCAGCAGCTTGAGGACAGGGTGGGAAAACACCATATATTTT.

The chain employs TRBV5-6 and TRBJ2-1; 10 positions agree with TRBD1. The junction had 5 bases not matched to a gene; V was cut back by 4 bases and J by 7 bases. The germline V gene has CDR1 SGHDT and CDR2 YYEEEE. This CDR3 spans 14 amino acids. CDR3 coding DNA: TGTGCCAGCAGCGGGACAGGGGTTGTGAATGAGCAGTTCTTC. Translation: CASSGTGVVNEQFF.

This chain uses TRBV30 with TRBJ2-2, with D possibly being TRBD1 (5 bases). The CDR3 consists of 16 residues. Trimming removed 5 bases from V and 1 base from J, with 17 bases in between. CDR1 is GTSNPN, CDR2 SVGIG, per germline (reference sequence). CDR3 residues: CAWLPLRVGNTGELFF. In nucleotides, the CDR3 is TGTGCCTGGTTGCCGCTCAGGGTGGGGAACACCGGGGAGCTGTTTTTT.

The DNA for the CDR3 is TGTGCCAGCAGCCCAGTCGACAGGGGCGGCTACACCTTC. This codes for CASSPVDRGGYTF. The chain has TRBV7-9 and TRBJ1-2, with 8 bases that match TRBD1. This CDR3 comprises 13 residues. Unmatched junction bases numbered 7, after V lost 5 bases and J lost 8 bases. From germline, CDR1 is SEHNR and CDR2 FQNEAQ (reference sequence).

The chain recombines TRBV7-2 with TRBJ2-7; 8 bases map to TRBD1. Germline CDR1 reads SGHTA; CDR2 reads FQGNSA. With V trimmed by 3 bases and J by 2 bases, 3 bases remained unmatched. CDR3 length: 14 residues. CDR3 protein: CASSFGTGAYEQYF. CDR3 nucleotide sequence: TGTGCCAGCAGCTTTGGGACAGGTGCCTACGAGCAGTACTTC.

The V gene is TRBV7-8, the J gene TRBJ2-7; 7 bases agree with TRBD2. V shed 3 bases and J 2 bases; nucleotides not matched to a gene: 4. CDR3 length: 14 amino acids. Germline-derived CDR1 and CDR2 are SGHVS and FQNEAQ. Here the CDR3 DNA reads TGTGCCAGCAGCTTCCGCGGGAGTGCCTACGAGCAGTACTTC. Amino acid sequence: CASSFRGSAYEQYF. The entire variable domain, with the rest obtained from reference TRBV7-8 and TRBJ2-7, is as follows: GAGVSQSPRYKVAKRGQDVALRCDPISGHVSLFWYQQALGQGPEFLTYFQNEAQLDKSGLPSDRFFAERPEGSVSTLKIQRTQQEDSAVYLCASSFRGSAYEQYFGPGTRLTVT.

The chain links TRBV7-8 to TRBJ2-1; a weak D match, TRBD2 (5 bases). The V gene's germline CDR1 is SGHVS and CDR2 FQNEAQ. V shed 5 bases and J shed 5 bases, with 19 bases lying between them. This CDR3 contains 16 residues. CDR3 nucleotide sequence: TGTGCCAGCAGCCCCGGGATTCTCTTAATCAACAATGAGCAGTTCTTC. Its translation: CASSPGILLINNEQFF.

The chain combines TRBV14 with TRBJ2-3; TRBD1 might be the D (6 bases). Germline-derived CDR1 and CDR2 are SGHDN and FVKESK. This CDR3 has 13 amino acids. V was cut by 3 bases and J by 5 bases, with 9 bases left in between. The chain's CDR3 is CASSQDSLDTQYF. The CDR3 nucleotides read TGTGCCAGCAGCCAGGACAGTCTAGATACGCAGTATTTT. Supplemented by reference TRBV14 and TRBJ2-3, the full variable domain reads EAGVTQFPSHSVIEKGQTVTLRCDPISGHDNLYWYRRVMGKEIKFLLHFVKESKQDESGMPNNRFLAERTGGTYSTLKVQPAELEDSGVYFCASSQDSLDTQYFGPGTRLTVL.

CDR3 region: CSVESSRTEAFF. The CDR3 DNA reads TGCAGCGTTGAAAGCTCTCGGACTGAAGCTTTCTTT. The rearrangement links TRBV29-1 to TRBJ1-1; no clear D. The CDR3 covers 12 residues. Trimming pared 2 bases from V and 5 bases from J, leaving 9 bases between. Germline loops: CDR1 SQVTM, CDR2 ANQGSEA.

The rearrangement joins TRBV15 to TRBJ2-1; TRBD2 matches at 10 bases. The CDR3 loop spans 17 amino acids. Germline V gene lookup returns CDR1 LNHNV and CDR2 YYDKDF (reference sequence). The V and J ends lost 0 bases and 8 bases, in that order; junction bases with no gene match: 10. The CDR3 region is CATSRDFRAGGLYEQFF. CDR3 sequence (DNA): TGTGCCACCAGCAGAGACTTTAGAGCGGGGGGGCTTTATGAGCAGTTCTTC. Full variable domain (rest looked up from reference TRBV15 and TRBJ2-1): DAMVIQNPRYQVTQFGKPVTLSCSQTLNHNVMYWYQQKSSQAPKLLFHYYDKDFNNEADTPDNFQSRRPNTSFCFLDIRSPGLGDTAMYLCATSRDFRAGGLYEQFFGPGTRLTVL.

V gene TRBV5-5 combines with J gene TRBJ1-1, with a weak D call TRBD1 (5 bases). CDR3 length: 13 residues. V lost 1 base and J lost 4, with 8 bases in between. The germline V gene has CDR1 SGHKS and CDR2 YYEKEE (reference sequence). Here the CDR3 reads CASSLRGGTEAFF. In DNA form, the CDR3 reads TGTGCCAGCAGCTTGAGGGGAGGCACTGAAGCTTTCTTT.

The V and J genes are TRBV7-9 and TRBJ2-3; 7 nucleotides agree with TRBD2. The CDR3 extends over 15 amino acids. V was pared by 3 bases and J by 3 bases, with 6 bases of the junction left unmatched. Per the germline V gene, CDR1 is SEHNR and CDR2 is FQNEAQ (reference sequence). CDR3 DNA: TGTGCCAGCAGCTTCAAGCGGGGCGCTACAGATACGCAGTATTTT. Its translation is CASSFKRGATDTQYF.

The chain recombines TRBV5-4 with TRBJ1-1; no reliable D call. CDR1 is SGHNT and CDR2 is YYREEE in the germline V gene (reference sequence). Trimming took off 3 bases at V and 1 base at J, with 7 bases between the two ends. The CDR3 contains 13 residues. The CDR3 DNA is TGTGCCAGCAGCTCATCCAAGAACACTGAAGCTTTCTTT. Its translation: CASSSSKNTEAFF. The full variable domain, with the rest looked up from reference TRBV5-4 and TRBJ1-1, is ETGVTQSPTHLIKTRGQQVTLRCSSQSGHNTVSWYQQALGQGPQFIFQYYREEENGRGNFPPRFSGLQFPNYSSELNVNALELDDSALYLCASSSSKNTEAFFGQGTRLTVV.

The V call is TRBV15, the J call TRBJ2-7; 9 positions agree with TRBD1. The germline V gene has CDR1 LNHNV and CDR2 YYDKDF (reference sequence). The CDR3 loop spans 12 amino acids. V dropped 5 bases and J dropped 5; count of bases not matched to a gene: 1. Here the CDR3 DNA reads TGTGCCACCAGCTGGGACAGGGACGAGCAGTACTTC. Residues: CATSWDRDEQYF.

This rearrangement joins TRBV6-1 to TRBJ1-2; D is unclear. The CDR3 has 14 amino acids. Germline lookup yields CDR1 MNHNS and CDR2 SASEGT. Trimming took 3 bases from V and 4 from J, leaving 12 bases between them. The CDR3 DNA follows: TGTGCCAGCAGTGAGTTACAGAACCTCTATGGCTACACCTTC. Translating it yields CASSELQNLYGYTF.

The chain is built from TRBV6-6 and TRBJ1-1; the D is unclear. Deletions cut 3 bases from V and 4 bases from J, with 15 bases between. Per germline, CDR1 MNHNY and CDR2 SVGAGI (reference sequence). The CDR3 loop spans 15 amino acids. The CDR3 DNA reads TGTGCCAGCAGTTATGGAGAGGTTCTCACCACTGAAGCTTTCTTT. The encoded protein is CASSYGEVLTTEAFF.

The J gene is TRBJ1-2, the V gene TRBV5-1; 11 bases fit TRBD1. The CDR3 consists of 15 residues. Germline values: CDR1 SGHRS, CDR2 YFSETQ. The V and J ends lost 3 bases and 7 bases, in that order; junction bases with no gene match: 8. The CDR3 is CASSWTGGELGGYTF. The CDR3 bases are TGCGCCAGCAGCTGGACAGGGGGCGAACTCGGTGGCTACACCTTC.

V is TRBV6-5 and J is TRBJ2-2; 8 nucleotides agree with TRBD1. Looked up from germline, CDR1 is MNHEY and CDR2 is SVGAGI. The CDR3 loop spans 14 amino acids. Trimming removed 8 bases from V and 5 bases from J; junction bases left unmatched: 7. CDR3 sequence (DNA): TGTGCCAGCGCAACAGGGGGTCGTACCGGGGAGCTGTTTTTT. Its protein is CASATGGRTGELFF.

The chain combines TRBV5-1 with TRBJ2-2; 8 positions match TRBD1. V gave up 0 bases and J gave up 5 bases; unmatched junction bases: 3. Per germline, CDR1 SGHRS and CDR2 YFSETQ. The CDR3 spans 15 residues. CDR3: CASSLVGQGTGELFF. In nucleotides, the CDR3 is TGCGCCAGCAGCTTGGTAGGACAGGGAACCGGGGAGCTGTTTTTT.

The J gene is TRBJ2-6, the V gene TRBV7-2; 9 nucleotides match TRBD1. The junction had 4 bases not matched to a gene; V was cut back by 5 bases and J by 2 bases. In germline, CDR1 is SGHTA, CDR2 FQGNSA. The CDR3 has 16 residues. The CDR3 DNA reads TGTGCCAGCAGCACGACAGGGGGGACTGGGGCCAACGTCCTGACTTTC. It is translated as CASSTTGGTGANVLTF. Variable domain in full (rest from reference TRBV7-2 and TRBJ2-6): GAGVSQSPSNKVTEKGKDVELRCDPISGHTALYWYRQSLGQGLEFLIYFQGNSAPDKSGLPSDRFSAERTGGSVSTLTIQRTQQEDSAVYLCASSTTGGTGANVLTFGAGSRLTVL.

This sequence joins TRBV7-2 and TRBJ2-3; perhaps TRBD2 as D (5 bases). Per germline, CDR1 SGHTA and CDR2 FQGNSA. V shed 4 bases and J shed 4 bases, with 6 bases lying between them. The CDR3 has 12 residues. CDR3 in DNA: TGTGCCAGCAGCTCCGGGGCAGATACGCAGTATTTT. Translation: CASSSGADTQYF.